This TCR beta chain was sequenced for a study of graft-versus-host responses after intestinal transplantation. Looking at the study overall: Recipients got multivisceral, liver-intestinal, or isolated intestinal transplants.

To note about this clone: Its matching antigen is unknown.

Produced via immunoSEQ multiplex PCR; TCRdb's table is partial and in-frame only. The sample has 84,000 or so clones; 80% to 95% are singletons. The CDR3 runs 14 residues. The germline gives CDR1 SGHAT, CDR2 FQDESV (reference sequence). Trimming left V 6 bases short and J 2 bases short, with 14 bases between. This sequence was found in a human donor who received an intestinal transplant. The chain combines TRBV11-1 with TRBJ2-7; perhaps D is TRBD1 or TRBD2 (7 bases each). The sequencing here drew on unstimulated CD4+ T cells sorted from spleen or lymph node cells, taken before intestinal transplant. The CDR3: CASRGGDSPYEQYF. CDR3 DNA sequence: TGTGCCAGCAGGGGAGGGGACAGTCCCTACGAGCAGTACTTC.